Each of the 12 T cell receptor beta chains below was sequenced from the same sample in a study of long-term antiretroviral therapy in people with HIV. This was the immunoSEQ v3.0 assay at survey level. The repertoire was sequenced with immunoSEQ multiplex PCR; TCRdb's copy has only in-frame clones and lacks some. This table holds around 19,000 clones, around 87% found once. Source: unsorted PBMCs, taken just under 2.7 years after starting antiretroviral therapy. These receptors all come from a woman aged 50 to 60 with HIV.

The gene calls are TRBV6-6 and TRBJ2-5; D remains ambiguous. V was pared by 6 bases and J by 5 bases, with 10 bases between. Germline V CDR1 and CDR2: MNHNY, SVGAGI (reference sequence). This CDR3 region has 12 residues. The CDR3 sequence is CASSQVGETQYF. In DNA, the CDR3 is TGTGCCAGCAGCCAGGTCGGGGAGACCCAGTACTTC.

The chain employs TRBV7-9 and TRBJ2-3, with 8 bases fitting TRBD2. Trimming took 4 bases from V and 3 from J; bases not matched to a gene: 6. Germline loops: CDR1 SEHNR, CDR2 FQNEAQ (reference sequence). There are 15 residues in the CDR3. This CDR3 is CASSYLSGTTDTQYF. In nucleotides, the CDR3 is TGTGCCAGCAGCTATCTTAGCGGGACTACAGATACGCAGTATTTT.

V is TRBV13 and J is TRBJ2-7; TRBD2 matches 10 bases. The CDR3 sequence is 16 residues long. Germline CDR1 is PRHDT and CDR2 is FYEKMQ (reference sequence). V lost 0 bases, J lost 2 bases, and 4 bases stayed unmatched. CDR3 amino acids: CASSLGRTSGTYEQYF. The CDR3 nucleotides read TGTGCCAGCAGCTTAGGCCGGACTAGCGGCACCTACGAGCAGTACTTC.

The genes are TRBV5-1 and TRBJ1-2; 12 nucleotides agree with TRBD1. The CDR3 totals 18 residues. Germline trimming cut 9 bases from V and 4 bases from J; bases unmatched to any gene: 19. Germline lookup yields CDR1 SGHRS and CDR2 YFSETQ. As DNA, the CDR3 is TGCGCCACCAGAACGACCCCAGGGACAGGGGGCTTGATCTATGGCTACACCTTC. Translating gives CATRTTPGTGGLIYGYTF.

This clone was observed a single time. J is TRBJ2-3 and V is TRBV18, with D maybe TRBD2 (6 bases). The ends were cut back, 5 bases at V and 4 bases at J, with 19 bases in the middle. CDR3 size: 16 residues. CDR1 and CDR2 from the germline V gene are KGHSH and LQKENI. In nucleotides, the CDR3 is TGTGCCAGCTCATCTGGACTATTGGTATCGGCAGATACGCAGTATTTT. Encoded protein: CASSSGLLVSADTQYF.

The V and J genes are TRBV27 and TRBJ2-1; 10 bases line up with TRBD2. From germline, CDR1 is MNHEY and CDR2 SMNVEV (reference sequence). V shed 5 bases, J shed 2 bases, and the junction held 3 bases outside the gene matches. The CDR3 is 15 residues long. The CDR3 DNA follows: TGTGCCAGCAGTCTAGCGGGAGTCCCCTACAATGAGCAGTTCTTC. It yields the protein CASSLAGVPYNEQFF.

The V gene is TRBV19, the J gene TRBJ2-2; D gene unclear. Germline CDR1 and CDR2: LNHDA and SQIVND (reference sequence). There are 14 residues in the CDR3. Trimming left V 4 bases short and J 3 bases short, with 9 bases between. The CDR3 bases are TGTGCCAGTAGTAGCGGACGGGACACCGGGGAGCTGTTTTTT. This encodes CASSSGRDTGELFF.

The chain combines TRBV20-1 with TRBJ2-7; TRBD2 aligns across 9 bases. V gave up 3 bases and J gave up 9 bases; unmatched junction bases: 3. The CDR3 consists of 11 residues. Germline loops: CDR1 DFQATT, CDR2 SNEGSKA (reference sequence). The CDR3 DNA reads TGCAGTGCTAGCGGGACTAGCTGGCAGTACTTC. This encodes CSASGTSWQYF.

The chain joins TRBV7-8 to TRBJ2-7, with a weak D call TRBD1 (5 bases). The germline gives CDR1 SGHVS, CDR2 FQNEAQ. V lost 2 bases to trimming and J lost 3 bases, with 14 bases between them. The CDR3 sequence is 15 residues long. The CDR3 bases are TGTGCCAGCAGCTTACAACAACAGGACAACTACGAGCAGTACTTC. Amino acids: CASSLQQQDNYEQYF.

In its sample, this clone was seen a few times. The rearrangement links TRBV7-2 to TRBJ1-2; TRBD1 matches 8 bases. CDR3 length equals 15 residues. V dropped 5 bases and J dropped 8; count of bases not matched to a gene: 13. Germline CDR1 and CDR2: SGHTA and FQGNSA. CDR3 in DNA: TGTGCCAGCAGCCGACTAAGCGGGACAGGCATGGGCTACACCTTC. Its translation: CASSRLSGTGMGYTF.

Here the CDR3 reads CASSSRSSYEQYF. As DNA, the CDR3 is TGTGCCAGCAGTTCCAGGAGCTCCTACGAGCAGTACTTC. The chain combines TRBV5-4 with TRBJ2-7; D gene uncertain. There are 13 residues in the CDR3. With 5 bases removed from V and 0 bases from J, the gap between germline ends came to 9 bases. Germline lookup yields CDR1 SGHNT and CDR2 YYREEE (reference sequence).

This clone was counted between two and nine times. The gene calls are TRBV19 and TRBJ1-2, with a possible D match to TRBD1 (5 bases). This CDR3 is built from 13 residues. The V gene's germline CDR1 is LNHDA and CDR2 SQIVND (reference sequence). The V and J ends lost 8 bases and 5 bases respectively, with 15 bases between them. The CDR3 coding sequence is TGTGCCAGTGAGCCGGACACATCGTATGGCTACACCTTC. Protein product: CASEPDTSYGYTF. Supplemented by reference TRBV19 and TRBJ1-2, the full variable domain reads DGGITQSPKYLFRKEGQNVTLSCEQNLNHDAMYWYRQDPGQGLRLIYYSQIVNDFQKGDIAEGYSVSREKKESFPLTVTSAQKNPTAFYLCASEPDTSYGYTFGSGTRLTVV.